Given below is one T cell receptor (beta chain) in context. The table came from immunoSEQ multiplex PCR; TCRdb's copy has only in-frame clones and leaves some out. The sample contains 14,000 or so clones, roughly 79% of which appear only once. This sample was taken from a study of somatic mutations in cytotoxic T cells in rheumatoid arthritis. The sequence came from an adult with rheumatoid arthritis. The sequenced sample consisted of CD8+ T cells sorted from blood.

The DNA for the CDR3 is TGTGCCAGCAGAGGGGAAGGGAGATTTGACGAGCAGTACTTC. Translating it yields CASRGEGRFDEQYF. J is TRBJ2-7 and V is TRBV27, with D possibly called TRBD1 or TRBD2 (5 bases each). Germline lookup yields CDR1 MNHEY and CDR2 SMNVEV (reference sequence). Trimming pared 6 bases from V and 5 bases from J, leaving 17 bases between. This CDR3 is built from 14 residues.